These 8 T cell receptor beta chains originate from one sample sequenced in a study of blood T cell repertoires in COVID-19. The data were produced by immunoSEQ multiplex PCR, yet TCRdb's version contains in-frame clones alone and is incomplete. This table holds some 320,000 clones, about nine tenths found once. What was sequenced was peripheral blood. All receptors come from a woman aged 25 to 45 with COVID-19, enrolled during active disease.

The chain joins TRBV24-1 to TRBJ2-7, with D possibly TRBD1 on 6 matching bases. Germline V gene lookup returns CDR1 KGHDR and CDR2 SFDVKD. V shed 2 bases and J shed 2 bases, with 12 bases lying between them. There are 15 residues in the CDR3. The CDR3 protein is CATSDSRTEPYEQYF. CDR3 nucleotide sequence: TGTGCCACCAGTGATTCAAGGACAGAACCCTACGAGCAGTACTTC.

This clone was counted between two and nine times. The chain joins TRBV5-4 to TRBJ1-6; 8 bases fit TRBD1. V shed 0 bases, J shed 10 bases, and the junction held 6 bases outside the gene matches. The CDR3 is 15 amino acids. Germline CDR1 reads SGHNT; CDR2 reads YYREEE (reference sequence). Here the CDR3 DNA reads TGTGCCAGCAGCTTGGAACAGGGGGAGCGATCACCCCTCCACTTT. Translated, it gives CASSLEQGERSPLHF.

The rearrangement links TRBV27 to TRBJ1-5, with D unclear. V was clipped by 3 bases and J by 6 bases, with 9 bases between them. The CDR3 spans 13 residues. Germline loops: CDR1 MNHEY, CDR2 SMNVEV (reference sequence). The chain's CDR3 is CASSFMEGQPQHF. The DNA of the CDR3 is TGTGCCAGCAGTTTCATGGAGGGTCAGCCCCAGCATTTT.

The chain joins TRBV28 to TRBJ2-1; TRBD2 matches at 8 bases. This CDR3 spans 14 amino acids. V was pared by 3 bases and J by 6 bases, with 4 bases of the junction left unmatched. Per the germline V gene, CDR1 is MDHEN and CDR2 is SYDVKM. The CDR3 DNA reads as TGTGCCAGCAGTTTTCGGGGGGGCCGCAATGAGCAGTTCTTC. Translating it yields CASSFRGGRNEQFF.

V gene TRBV5-5 combines with J gene TRBJ1-4; no reliable D call. V shed 3 bases and J shed 0 bases, with 6 bases lying between them. Germline CDR1 reads SGHKS; CDR2 reads YYEKEE (reference sequence). The length of the CDR3 is 14 residues. The CDR3 coding sequence is TGTGCCAGCAGCTCCAGTGCAACTAATGAAAAACTGTTTTTT. Protein product: CASSSSATNEKLFF.

In DNA, the CDR3 is TGCGCCAGCACGCCGGGAGGCCCGGGCACTGAAGCTTTCTTT. Encoded protein: CASTPGGPGTEAFF. This rearrangement joins TRBV10-2 to TRBJ1-1; D is uncertain. With 7 bases removed from V and 4 bases from J, the gap between germline ends came to 16 bases. Germline V gives CDR1 WSHSY, CDR2 SAAADI. CDR3 size: 14 residues.

J is TRBJ1-6 and V is TRBV27, with D possibly matching TRBD1 (5 bases). There are 14 residues in the CDR3. The V gene's germline CDR1 is MNHEY and CDR2 SMNVEV (reference sequence). Deletions cut 1 base from V and 8 bases from J, with 9 bases between. The CDR3 DNA sequence: TGTGCCAGCAGTTTATGGGGCGCGGATTCACCCCTCCACTTT. Protein product: CASSLWGADSPLHF.

This clone has only one observation. The J gene is TRBJ1-6, the V gene TRBV30; D might be TRBD1 (5 bases). With 4 bases removed from V and 7 bases from J, the gap between germline ends came to 14 bases. This CDR3 has 14 amino acids. Germline V gene lookup returns CDR1 GTSNPN and CDR2 SVGIG (reference sequence). The chain's CDR3 is CAWNIGVGNSPLHF. The CDR3 bases are TGTGCCTGGAATATAGGGGTCGGGAATTCACCCCTCCACTTT. The whole variable domain, remainder taken from reference TRBV30 and TRBJ1-6, is SQTIHQWPATLVQPVGSPLSLECTVEGTSNPNLYWYRQAAGRGLQLLFYSVGIGQISSEVPQNLSASRPQDRQFILSSKKLLLSDSGFYLCAWNIGVGNSPLHFGNGTRLTVT.